The sequence of this T cell receptor beta chain was determined in a study of regulatory T cells in long-lasting Graves disease. Time point meaning: persistent/refractory GD, antithyroid drugs over 5 years with positive TRAb. From PBMCs, RNA was extracted and then used to make the TCR library. Relying on iRepertoire HTBI primers and Arm-PCR of CDR3 regions, the team built TCR beta libraries. Via MiXCR, TCRdb re-called the multiplex PCR reads, giving one row per CDR3 protein. Altogether more than 300,000 distinct CDR3 sequences are present, around 19% being singletons, with the ten largest covering roughly 27%. Sequenced here: peripheral blood mononuclear cells (PBMCs), sampled when the disease was refractory, from a patient treated with antithyroid drugs. This TCR derives from a female donor with Graves disease.

CDR3 DNA sequence: TGTGCCACTTTTGGACAGTTTTACAATGAGCAGTTCTTC. Its translation: CATFGQFYNEQFF. V gene TRBV28 combines with J gene TRBJ2-1; TRBD1 is a possible D gene (6 bases). The germline V and J ends were trimmed by 10 bases and 4 bases, with 14 bases remaining between them. Germline CDR1 reads MDHEN; CDR2 reads SYDVKM. There are 13 residues in the CDR3.